A selection of T cell receptor beta chains follows, all from one sample in a study of cytomegalovirus exposure and HLA in healthy donors. The protocol was immunoSEQ multiplex PCR, while the TCRdb copy is restricted to in-frame clones and leaves out a portion. The repertoire table contains just under 65,000 clones. The source material was PBMCs. Source of these receptors: a boy between 10 and 17 years old in good health and CMV-seronegative. Both conserved end residues are part of each CDR3. The order of the fields is V gene, J gene, D gene, CDR3 protein, CDR3 DNA. A D gene is named only where the DNA matches it firmly.

>TRBV29-1|TRBJ1-5|.
CSVQYTGQPQHF
TGCAGCGTCCAATACACGGGTCAGCCCCAGCATTTT
>TRBV7-6|TRBJ1-5|.
CASSLAGGGNQPQHF
TGTGCCAGCAGCTTAGCGGGTGGCGGGAATCAGCCCCAGCATTTT
>TRBV11-2|TRBJ1-1|.
CASSAARAANTEAFF
TGTGCCAGCAGCGCCGCGAGGGCGGCGAACACTGAAGCTTTCTTT
>TRBV11-2|TRBJ2-7|TRBD1
CASSLVATGGYEQYF
TGTGCCAGCAGCTTAGTAGCGACAGGGGGCTACGAGCAGTACTTC
>TRBV29-1|TRBJ2-3|TRBD1
CSVEETGTWRDTQYF
TGCAGCGTTGAAGAGACAGGGACATGGAGAGATACGCAGTATTTT
>TRBV6-5|TRBJ1-2|.
CASSYTAGRDSYGYTF
TGTGCCAGCAGTTACACTGCCGGCAGGGACTCCTATGGCTACACCTTC
>TRBV6-1|TRBJ2-7|TRBD1
CASSEAARDRVHEQYF
TGTGCCAGCAGTGAAGCTGCCCGGGACAGGGTACACGAGCAGTACTTC
>TRBV7-9|TRBJ2-7|TRBD2
CASSPGGGQYEQYF
TGTGCCAGCAGCCCCGGGGGGGGGCAATACGAGCAGTACTTC
>TRBV19|TRBJ1-5|.
CASSIPPSRDSNQPQHF
TGTGCCAGTAGTATACCCCCCTCGCGAGATAGCAATCAGCCCCAGCATTTT
>TRBV2|TRBJ1-3|.
CASKPESSGNTIYF
TGTGCCAGCAAGCCGGAGAGCTCTGGAAACACCATATATTTT
>TRBV27|TRBJ1-3|TRBD1
CASSGTAGGGNTIYF
TGTGCCAGCAGTGGAACAGCAGGGGGAGGAAACACCATATATTTT
>TRBV15|TRBJ1-2|.
CATSERPNYGYTF
TGTGCCACCAGCGAGCGACCTAACTATGGCTACACCTTC
>TRBV9|TRBJ2-3|TRBD2
CASSVDLAGRGDTQYF
TGTGCCAGCAGCGTAGACTTAGCGGGAAGAGGGGATACGCAGTATTTT
>TRBV6-1|TRBJ1-5|TRBD1
CASSLDRAPNEPQHF
TGTGCCAGCAGCCTTGACAGGGCCCCTAATGAGCCCCAGCATTTT
>TRBV5-6|TRBJ1-1|.
CASSSLAFSMNTEAFF
TGTGCCAGCAGCTCCCTCGCGTTCTCCATGAACACTGAAGCTTTCTTT
>TRBV30|TRBJ1-4|TRBD1
CAWSARTGLAEKLFF
TGTGCCTGGAGTGCCCGGACAGGGTTGGCTGAAAAACTGTTTTTT
>TRBV21-1|TRBJ2-7|.
CASSKARREGEQYF
TGTGCCAGCAGCAAAGCCCGCAGGGAGGGCGAGCAGTACTTC
>TRBV27|TRBJ1-2|TRBD1
CASSWDRAYGYTF
TGTGCCAGCAGTTGGGACAGAGCTTATGGCTACACCTTC
>TRBV5-4|TRBJ2-7|.
CASSLGQGFSYEQYF
TGTGCCAGCAGCTTGGGGCAGGGGTTCTCCTACGAGCAGTACTTC
>TRBV7-3|TRBJ2-1|.
CASSPQETSDNEQFF
TGTGCCAGCAGCCCCCAGGAGACTAGTGACAATGAGCAGTTCTTC
>TRBV4-3|TRBJ2-7|.
CASSQTDGTPNEQYF
TGCGCCAGCAGCCAGACCGATGGGACACCGAACGAGCAGTACTTC
>TRBV28|TRBJ2-7|TRBD1
CASSIQGYEQYF
TGTGCCAGCAGTATACAGGGGTACGAGCAGTACTTC
>TRBV7-3|TRBJ2-3|.
CASSFSLSTDTQYF
TGTGCCAGCAGCTTCTCCCTTAGCACAGATACGCAGTATTTT
>TRBV10-2|TRBJ2-7|TRBD1
CASSDPGQGYEVQYF
TGCGCCAGCAGCGACCCGGGACAGGGCTACGAAGTGCAGTACTTC
>TRBV18|TRBJ1-2|TRBD1
CASSPPGGSLYGYTF
TGTGCCAGCTCACCACCAGGGGGCAGTCTCTATGGCTACACCTTC
>TRBV11-2|TRBJ2-7|.
CASTPWGESSYEQYF
TGTGCCAGCACCCCATGGGGGGAAAGCTCCTACGAGCAGTACTTC
>TRBV7-9|TRBJ2-3|TRBD2
CASSYTGSSGTDTQYF
TGTGCCAGCAGCTACACCGGGAGTAGCGGGACAGATACGCAGTATTTT
>TRBV11-3|TRBJ2-3|TRBD2
CASSLTSGGTDTQYF
TGTGCCAGCAGCTTAACTAGCGGGGGCACAGATACGCAGTATTTT
>TRBV29-1|TRBJ2-1|TRBD1
CSVLGTGGSYNEQFF
TGCAGCGTTCTCGGGACAGGGGGTTCCTACAATGAGCAGTTCTTC
>TRBV27|TRBJ2-1|.
CASSLGFSSYNEQFF
TGTGCCAGCAGTTTAGGCTTCAGCTCCTACAATGAGCAGTTCTTC
>TRBV27|TRBJ2-7|.
CASSLGSGTGTYEQYF
TGTGCCAGCAGTCTTGGAAGCGGGACAGGAACCTACGAGCAGTACTTC
>TRBV4-2|TRBJ1-1|TRBD1
CASSHPRTGGNTEAFF
TGTGCCAGCAGCCATCCCCGGACAGGGGGGAACACTGAAGCTTTCTTT
>TRBV10-1|TRBJ2-2|.
CASRMETGELFF
TGCGCCAGCAGGATGGAGACCGGGGAGCTGTTTTTT
>TRBV5-1|TRBJ2-7|TRBD2
CASRERGVIEQYF
TGCGCCAGCAGAGAGCGGGGGGTGATCGAGCAGTACTTC
>TRBV6-6|TRBJ1-5|.
CASSPVSAQGNQPQHF
TGTGCCAGCAGTCCCGTTTCGGCCCAGGGCAATCAGCCCCAGCATTTT
>TRBV27|TRBJ1-2|TRBD1
CASSLSGQGGGYTF
TGTGCCAGCAGTTTATCGGGCCAGGGGGGTGGCTACACCTTC
>TRBV27|TRBJ2-3|TRBD2
CASSSLRTGVTAGVTTDTQYF
TGTGCCAGCAGTTCACTACGTACGGGGGTAACAGCGGGGGTTACCACAGATACGCAGTATTTT
>TRBV10-1|TRBJ2-7|.
CASSDLFAGQYF
TGCGCCAGCAGTGACTTATTCGCCGGGCAGTACTTC
>TRBV27|TRBJ1-1|.
CASSLNRNTEAFF
TGTGCCAGCAGTTTAAATAGGAACACTGAAGCTTTCTTT
>TRBV27|TRBJ2-1|TRBD2
CASRLGLAGTYNEQFF
TGTGCCAGCAGATTGGGACTAGCGGGTACCTACAATGAGCAGTTCTTC
>TRBV27|TRBJ2-7|.
CASSLSLLQSSYEQYF
TGTGCCAGCAGTTTATCTCTACTACAAAGCTCCTACGAGCAGTACTTC
>TRBV6-1|TRBJ1-2|.
CASSEGRIYGYTF
TGTGCCAGCAGTGAGGGCAGGATCTATGGCTACACCTTC
>TRBV5-1|TRBJ2-5|.
CASSPWTGQETQYF
TGCGCCAGCAGCCCCTGGACTGGACAAGAGACCCAGTACTTC
>TRBV2|TRBJ1-3|TRBD1
CASSEAAGGDTIYF
TGTGCCAGCAGTGAAGCAGCAGGGGGAGACACCATATATTTT
>TRBV2|TRBJ2-7|TRBD2
CASSREGGTEQYF
TGTGCCAGCAGTCGGGAGGGGGGGACTGAGCAGTACTTC
>TRBV4-3|TRBJ1-2|.
CASSQDLANYGYTF
TGCGCCAGCAGCCAAGATTTAGCTAACTATGGCTACACCTTC
>TRBV19|TRBJ1-1|.
CASSMQASNPRGTEAFF
TGTGCCAGTAGTATGCAAGCCAGCAACCCCCGGGGCACTGAAGCTTTCTTT
>TRBV30|TRBJ1-1|TRBD1
CAWSVVPGGNTEAFF
TGTGCCTGGAGTGTAGTCCCAGGGGGGAACACTGAAGCTTTCTTT
>TRBV5-1|TRBJ2-1|.
CASRESLTYNEQFF
TGCGCCAGCAGGGAGAGCTTAACCTACAATGAGCAGTTCTTC
>TRBV5-1|TRBJ2-3|.
CASSPHDGSTDTQYF
TGCGCCAGCAGCCCACACGACGGGAGCACAGATACGCAGTATTTT
>TRBV9|TRBJ2-7|TRBD2
CASSVALAGGYEQYF
TGTGCCAGCAGCGTAGCACTAGCGGGAGGGTACGAGCAGTACTTC
>TRBV30|TRBJ1-2|.
CAWSGIQAHGYTF
TGTGCCTGGAGTGGGATACAGGCTCATGGCTACACCTTC
>TRBV29-1|TRBJ2-2|.
CSVDRNTGELFF
TGCAGCGTTGACAGGAACACCGGGGAGCTGTTTTTT